This T cell receptor (beta chain) was retrieved from a study of blood T cell repertoires in COVID-19. The method was immunoSEQ multiplex PCR; TCRdb's version includes in-frame clones alone and lacks a portion of them. The table has approximately 390,000 clones, about 83% seen once. The CDR3 is 11 amino acids. Germline V gene data show CDR1 as SGHTA and CDR2 as FQGNSA. Trimming took 5 bases from V and 4 from J, leaving 6 bases between them. Self-reported history from a screening survey and questionnaire set each donor's cohort. Cohort 3 donors were reported recovered after two negative PCRs, clearance, or symptom resolution.

Source material: PBMCs or T cells enriched from blood (not recorded which). This receptor was identified in a woman aged 45-59 years who had recovered from COVID-19. This chain uses TRBV7-2 with TRBJ2-7; no clear D gene. CDR3 sequence (DNA): TGTGCCAGCAGCCCAAAATACGAGCAGTACTTC. Translating gives CASSPKYEQYF. The variable domain in full, completed from reference TRBV7-2 and TRBJ2-7, reads GAGVSQSPSNKVTEKGKDVELRCDPISGHTALYWYRQSLGQGLEFLIYFQGNSAPDKSGLPSDRFSAERTGGSVSTLTIQRTQQEDSAVYLCASSPKYEQYFGPGTRLTVT.